The 28 T cell receptor beta chains given below trace back to one sample, sequenced in a study of T cells in tuberculosis. Clones were sequenced by immunoSEQ multiplex PCR, and TCRdb holds only the in-frame ones, with some missing. In the table there are tens of thousands of clones, roughly 91% of which are singletons. After thawing and overnight rest, PBMC were stained with GMM-loaded CD1B tetramer, viability dye and anti-CD3 for sorting. The CD1B tetramers carried C32 glucose monomycolate purified from Rhodococcus equi. The sequenced sample was CD1b-GMM tetramer-negative cells sorted from PBMCs. The receptors shown here come from an adult woman with latent tuberculosis.

This clone was recorded only once. This chain joins TRBV4-2 and TRBJ2-7, with TRBD2 matching over 7 bases. After removal of 4 bases from V and 5 bases from J, the junction contained 5 bases not matched to a gene. The CDR3 loop spans 13 amino acids. Germline V lookup: CDR1 LGHNA, CDR2 YNFKEQ. In DNA form, the CDR3 reads TGTGCCAGCAGCCTTCCGGGAGGCGACGAGCAGTACTTC. It yields the protein CASSLPGGDEQYF.

This sequence joins TRBV4-3 and TRBJ2-3; 7 bases agree with TRBD1. In germline, CDR1 is LGHNA, CDR2 YSLEER. V lost 4 bases, J lost 2 bases, and 3 bases stayed unmatched. This CDR3 has 14 amino acids. CDR3 sequence (DNA): TGCGCCAGCAGCCCGACAGGGATCACAGATACGCAGTATTTT. It codes for CASSPTGITDTQYF.

The genes are TRBV10-3 and TRBJ1-2; 7 bases map to TRBD1. The V and J ends lost 4 bases and 1 base, in that order; junction bases with no gene match: 9. Germline V lookup: CDR1 ENHRY, CDR2 SYGVKD. CDR3 length: 16 amino acids. The CDR3 DNA follows: TGTGCCATCAGTGCCGGGACAGAAACCTATAACTATGGCTACACCTTC. Translated, it gives CAISAGTETYNYGYTF.

The V call is TRBV7-9, the J call TRBJ2-7; 7 positions match TRBD2. V gave up 7 bases and J gave up 3 bases; unmatched junction bases: 15. Germline loops: CDR1 SEHNR, CDR2 FQNEAQ (reference sequence). The CDR3 sequence is 16 residues long. The CDR3 DNA follows: TGTGCCAGCACCCCCGGGGGGTCCGTTAATGACTACGAGCAGTACTTC. Residues: CASTPGGSVNDYEQYF.

The gene calls are TRBV9 and TRBJ1-2; a possible D gene is TRBD1 (5 bases). Germline assignment: CDR1 SGDLS and CDR2 YYNGEE. The length of the CDR3 is 16 residues. V was trimmed by 4 bases and J by 5 bases, leaving 21 bases between them. The CDR3 sequence is CASSPQPPGYLYGYTF. CDR3 bases: TGTGCCAGCAGCCCGCAACCTCCAGGGTACCTGTATGGCTACACCTTC.

This chain links TRBV5-1 with TRBJ2-5; 9 bases fit TRBD1. J gave up 3 bases and V 0 bases, and 6 bases lay outside the gene matches. The CDR3 length is 16 residues. In germline, CDR1 is SGHRS, CDR2 YFSETQ. Here the CDR3 DNA reads TGCGCCAGCAGCTTGGGGGACAGGGAGGTGGAAGAGACCCAGTACTTC. It translates to CASSLGDREVEETQYF.

The J gene is TRBJ1-2, the V gene TRBV9, with 7 bases lining up with TRBD1. This CDR3 is built from 16 residues. Trimming took 2 bases from V and 3 from J; bases not matched to a gene: 10. Per the germline V gene, CDR1 is SGDLS and CDR2 is YYNGEE. CDR3 sequence reads: CASSVRQGGAYYGYTF. The CDR3 bases are TGTGCCAGCAGCGTGCGGCAGGGGGGAGCCTACTATGGCTACACCTTC.

The gene calls are TRBV18 and TRBJ2-1; 8 bases map to TRBD2. Germline V lookup: CDR1 KGHSH, CDR2 LQKENI. The CDR3 length is 14 residues. The V gene end was trimmed by 6 bases and the J gene end by 6 bases; junction bases not matched to a gene: 7. The CDR3 sequence is CASSPIAGSNEQFF. The CDR3 DNA sequence: TGTGCCAGCTCCCCTATAGCGGGGTCCAATGAGCAGTTCTTC.

The chain employs TRBV18 and TRBJ2-7; 11 bases are a match to TRBD1. CDR3 length: 15 residues. CDR1 is KGHSH, CDR2 LQKENI, per germline. V trimming: 1 base; J trimming: 5 bases; junction bases outside the gene matches: 4. In nucleotides, the CDR3 is TGTGCCAGCTCACCACTCGGGACAGGGGGTAACGAGCAGTACTTC. It codes for CASSPLGTGGNEQYF.

This chain links TRBV2 with TRBJ1-6; possible D gene TRBD1, 5 bases. CDR1 and CDR2 from the germline V gene are SNHLY and FYNNEI. CDR3 length: 13 amino acids. V was pared by 3 bases and J by 14 bases, with 14 bases between. This CDR3 reads CASSDSRAITLHF. The CDR3 region has the DNA TGTGCCAGCAGTGATTCCAGGGCCATTACCCTCCACTTT. Full variable domain (outside the CDR3, taken from reference TRBV2 and TRBJ1-6): EPEVTQTPSHQVTQMGQEVILRCVPISNHLYFYWYRQILGQKVEFLVSFYNNEISEKSEIFDDQFSVERPDGSNFTLKIRSTKLEDSAMYFCASSDSRAITLHFGNGTRLTVT.

The V call is TRBV23-1, the J call TRBJ2-5; 13 bases fit TRBD2. TRBV23-1 is reported as an ORF; its role is uncertain. The CDR3 loop spans 17 amino acids. V lost 3 bases to trimming and J lost 2 bases; unmatched junction nucleotides: 6. The CDR3 DNA sequence: TGCGCCAGCAGTCATCCGGGACTAGCGGGGTTTCAAGAGACCCAGTACTTC. This gives the protein CASSHPGLAGFQETQYF.

V usage is TRBV4-1 and J usage is TRBJ1-2, with 9 bases that match TRBD1. The CDR3 contains 17 residues. Germline V gene data show CDR1 as MGHRA and CDR2 as YSYEKL. J was trimmed by 3 bases and V by 0 bases; bases with no gene match: 8. Here the CDR3 reads CASSQDPTGGNYYGYTF. In nucleotides, the CDR3 is TGCGCCAGCAGCCAAGATCCCACAGGGGGCAACTACTATGGCTACACCTTC.

The chain is built from TRBV27 and TRBJ2-7; 10 nucleotides agree with TRBD1. Trimming cost V 2 bases and J 5 bases; bases outside gene matches: 9. Germline assignment: CDR1 MNHEY and CDR2 SMNVEV (reference sequence). The CDR3 is made up of 16 amino acids. For the CDR3, the DNA is TGTGCCAGCAGTTTAACCCCTGGGACAGGGGAAAACGAGCAGTACTTC. Amino acid sequence: CASSLTPGTGENEQYF.

In its sample, this clone was seen once. V is TRBV25-1 and J is TRBJ1-5; the match to TRBD1 covers 7 bases. Germline-derived CDR1 and CDR2 are MGHDK and SYGVNS. The CDR3 is 16 amino acids. J gave up 2 bases and V 3 bases, and 7 bases lay outside the gene matches. CDR3: CASSDHRGSGNQPQHF. The CDR3 nucleotides are TGTGCCAGCAGTGATCACAGGGGATCGGGCAATCAGCCCCAGCATTTT.

This clone is a singleton in its sample. The V gene is TRBV28, the J gene TRBJ1-1; D uncertain. The V and J ends lost 6 bases and 1 base respectively, with 12 bases between them. In germline, CDR1 is MDHEN, CDR2 SYDVKM. This CDR3 has 14 residues. CDR3: CASSFRLPNTEAFF. DNA for the CDR3: TGTGCCAGCAGCTTCAGGCTCCCGAACACTGAAGCTTTCTTT.

This chain uses TRBV18 with TRBJ2-1, with D possibly being TRBD1 (6 bases). The ends were cut back, 3 bases at V and 9 bases at J, with 21 bases in the middle. The V gene's germline CDR1 is KGHSH and CDR2 LQKENI. This CDR3 comprises 16 residues. CDR3 amino acids: CASSPAPSRGAGEQFF. The CDR3 nucleotides are TGTGCCAGCTCACCTGCCCCCTCCAGGGGAGCAGGTGAGCAGTTCTTC.

The chain couples TRBV12-5 to TRBJ1-3, with TRBD1 matching over 7 bases. The CDR3 is made up of 15 amino acids. J was trimmed by 0 bases and V by 6 bases; bases with no gene match: 5. The V gene's germline CDR1 is LGHNT and CDR2 FRNRAP. The CDR3, as DNA: TGTGCTAGTGGGGAGACAGGGAGCTCTGGAAACACCATATATTTT. This gives the protein CASGETGSSGNTIYF.

The chain joins TRBV6-1 to TRBJ1-1; 8 bases are shared with TRBD1. The CDR3 sequence is 14 residues long. Germline CDR1 is MNHNS and CDR2 is SASEGT. The V and J ends lost 2 bases and 3 bases, in that order; junction bases with no gene match: 2. The CDR3 nucleotides read TGTGCCAGCAGTGAAACAGGGGGGTACACTGAAGCTTTCTTT. Protein product: CASSETGGYTEAFF.

The chain couples TRBV15 to TRBJ1-4; tentatively, D is TRBD1 (6 bases). The CDR3 totals 16 residues. Per the germline V gene, CDR1 is LNHNV and CDR2 is YYDKDF (reference sequence). Trimming removed 6 bases at V and 2 bases at J, with 16 bases between. The CDR3 protein is CATSETGTLTNEKLFF. In nucleotides, the CDR3 is TGTGCCACCAGTGAAACCGGGACATTGACTAATGAAAAACTGTTTTTT.

This chain links TRBV7-9 with TRBJ1-1; 9 positions agree with TRBD1. Trimming at V came to 4 bases and at J to 1 base, leaving 10 bases not matched to a gene. The germline CDR1 and CDR2 sequences are SEHNR and FQNEAQ (reference sequence). This CDR3 spans 17 amino acids. The chain's CDR3 is CASSSTGGRVENTEAFF. The CDR3 region has the DNA TGTGCCAGCAGCTCAACAGGGGGCCGCGTTGAGAACACTGAAGCTTTCTTT.

The V and J genes are TRBV19 and TRBJ2-7; D possibly corresponds to TRBD1 (6 bases). This CDR3 is built from 15 residues. The V and J ends lost 0 bases and 2 bases respectively, with 11 bases between them. Germline V gives CDR1 LNHDA, CDR2 SQIVND (reference sequence). The CDR3 here is CASSIESGATYEQYF. The CDR3 DNA is TGTGCCAGTAGTATAGAGTCAGGGGCTACCTACGAGCAGTACTTC.

The V gene is TRBV28, the J gene TRBJ1-5, with D possibly matching TRBD1 (5 bases). V lost 6 bases, J lost 2 bases, and 14 bases lay in between. The CDR3 sequence is 15 residues long. Germline V CDR1 and CDR2: MDHEN, SYDVKM. The CDR3 DNA sequence: TGTGCCAGCAGACGGGTAGGGGTTGGCAATCAGCCCCAGCATTTT. It translates to CASRRVGVGNQPQHF.

This clone was counted between two and nine times. This CDR3 reads CASIGRGQGSTEAFF. For the CDR3, the DNA is TGTGCCAGCATAGGCAGGGGGCAAGGAAGCACTGAAGCTTTCTTT. The chain employs TRBV25-1 and TRBJ1-1, with 8 bases fitting TRBD1. The length of the CDR3 is 15 residues. Per the germline V gene, CDR1 is MGHDK and CDR2 is SYGVNS. With V trimmed by 7 bases and J by 4 bases, 11 bases remained unmatched.

The J gene is TRBJ2-6, the V gene TRBV5-6, with TRBD1 identical over 8 bases. This CDR3 contains 17 residues. V trimming: 0 bases; J trimming: 0 bases; junction bases outside the gene matches: 2. Germline V gives CDR1 SGHDT, CDR2 YYEEEE. The CDR3, as DNA: TGTGCCAGCAGCTTGGCCGGGACAGGCTCTGGGGCCAACGTCCTGACTTTC. Translated: CASSLAGTGSGANVLTF.

The chain is built from TRBV7-2 and TRBJ2-1, with a weak D call TRBD1 (6 bases). V shed 0 bases and J shed 6 bases, with 12 bases lying between them. Per germline, CDR1 SGHTA and CDR2 FQGNSA. This CDR3 region has 15 residues. In DNA form, the CDR3 reads TGTGCCAGCAGCTTAGCGGGGGCCACACGCAATGAGCAGTTCTTC. Protein sequence: CASSLAGATRNEQFF.

Here the CDR3 DNA reads TGTGCCAGCCGCAGGGGGGTGGACAATCAGCCCCAGCATTTT. Translation gives CASRRGVDNQPQHF. This sequence joins TRBV7-2 and TRBJ1-5; TRBD1 aligns across 7 bases. CDR3 length: 14 residues. Germline V gene data show CDR1 as SGHTA and CDR2 as FQGNSA. J lost 3 bases, V lost 8 bases, and 7 bases had no gene match.

The chain links TRBV6-1 to TRBJ1-1; tentatively, D is TRBD1 (5 bases). This CDR3 spans 13 amino acids. CDR1 is MNHNS, CDR2 SASEGT, per germline. The ends were cut back, 5 bases at V and 5 bases at J, with 12 bases in the middle. The CDR3 sequence is CASSQGDWTEAFF. Written as DNA, the CDR3 is TGTGCCAGCAGTCAAGGGGACTGGACTGAAGCTTTCTTT.

The V call is TRBV6-1, the J call TRBJ2-3; possible D gene TRBD1, 5 bases. V was trimmed by 3 bases and J by 1 base, leaving 8 bases between them. Germline V gene sequence: CDR1 MNHNS, CDR2 SASEGT. The CDR3 contains 14 residues. CDR3 DNA sequence: TGTGCCAGCAGTGACAGGGCGGGCACAGATACGCAGTATTTT. Its protein is CASSDRAGTDTQYF.